This TCR beta chain was sequenced in a study of OX40 agonist ivuxolimab in advanced cancers. Study background: Patients received ivuxolimab, an agonistic anti-OX40 (CD134) antibody. Allowance was made for prior anti-PD-1, anti-PD-L1 or anti-CTLA-4 therapy, and roughly 40% had some.

Libraries were prepared by immunoSEQ multiplex PCR; TCRdb keeps only in-frame clonotypes and omits some of them. The sample carries roughly 36,000 clones, about 82% recorded once. There are 13 residues in the CDR3. The V end was cut by 5 bases, the J end by 6 bases, with 15 bases between. Germline V CDR1 and CDR2: SGHRS, YFSETQ. Patients with autoimmune history or systemic immunosuppression were excluded. The sample was CD4+ or CD8+ T cells sorted from blood, taken in a trial of the OX40 agonist ivuxolimab. The J gene is TRBJ2-7, the V gene TRBV5-1, with no clear D. The receptor was isolated from an adult with an advanced solid tumor such as melanoma, head and neck, liver or kidney cancer. The CDR3 region has the DNA TGCGCCAGCAGGGGTCTAGATTACGGCGAGCAGTACTTC. Its translation is CASRGLDYGEQYF.